This T cell receptor (beta chain) originates from a study of T cell changes during pregnancy in multiple sclerosis. This CDR3 has 15 residues. From germline, CDR1 is PRHDT and CDR2 FYEKMQ (reference sequence). V was trimmed by 4 bases and J by 0 bases, leaving 13 bases between them. Data came from immunoSEQ multiplex PCR; TCRdb stores just in-frame clones and leaves some out. This sample yields 40,000 to 50,000 clones, of which about 91% are seen a single time; about 10% belongs to the top ten. The clonotype originates from a female donor with multiple sclerosis, enrolled in a pregnancy study. The chain couples TRBV13 to TRBJ2-7, with TRBD1 as a possible D gene (8 bases). The sample here was CD8+ T cells from peripheral blood mononuclear cells, taken after pregnancy. CDR3 coding DNA: TGTGCCAGCAGCTCTACAGGGGGGGGCTCCTACGAGCAGTACTTC. Its protein product is CASSSTGGGSYEQYF.